These 26 T cell receptor beta chains were all obtained from the same sample, sequenced in a study of blood T cell repertoires in COVID-19. The repertoire was sequenced with immunoSEQ multiplex PCR; TCRdb's copy has only in-frame clones and lacks some. The sample holds about 320,000 clones, over 80% seen once. Sequencing was done on a sample of PBMCs or T cells enriched from blood (not recorded which). Receptors were obtained from a woman aged 18-35 years who had recovered from COVID-19.

The chain carries TRBV28 and TRBJ1-1; possible D gene TRBD1, 6 bases. The CDR3 contains 14 residues. The germline V gene has CDR1 MDHEN and CDR2 SYDVKM. Trimming removed 6 bases from V and 4 bases from J, with 15 bases in between. CDR3 DNA: TGTGCCAGCAGACGTCAGGGGATTAGCACTGAAGCTTTCTTT. It yields the protein CASRRQGISTEAFF.

This chain links TRBV5-1 with TRBJ2-7; 9 nucleotides line up with TRBD1. Germline CDR1 and CDR2: SGHRS and YFSETQ. The V gene end was trimmed by 1 base and the J gene end by 4 bases; junction bases not matched to a gene: 15. There are 18 residues in the CDR3. CDR3 bases: TGCGCCAGCAGCTTGTTTGGGTCGTGGGGGGACAGGGTATACGAGCAGTACTTC. It codes for CASSLFGSWGDRVYEQYF.

The rearrangement links TRBV4-1 to TRBJ1-3; no definite D call. This CDR3 is built from 15 residues. Germline V gene sequence: CDR1 MGHRA, CDR2 YSYEKL. Trimming cost V 0 bases and J 3 bases, with 9 bases left between them. CDR3 in DNA: TGCGCCAGCAGCCAAGATGAGGGAGGTGGAAACACCATATATTTT. Translating gives CASSQDEGGGNTIYF.

This clone appeared a single time. The V and J genes are TRBV23-1 and TRBJ1-1; D is undetermined. TRBV23-1 is labeled an ORF, and its function is uncertain. V was cut by 4 bases and J by 1 base, with 19 bases left in between. The CDR3 runs to 17 residues. CDR3 loop: CASSPSRHLLRNTEAFF. DNA of the CDR3: TGCGCCAGCAGTCCCTCCAGGCACTTATTGCGGAACACTGAAGCTTTCTTT.

The chain uses TRBV15 and TRBJ2-7; D call uncertain. The CDR3 length is 14 residues. V lost 3 bases and J 3 bases, leaving 12 bases between the germline ends. CDR1 is LNHNV and CDR2 is YYDKDF in the germline V gene (reference sequence). The DNA for the CDR3 is TGTGCCACCAGCAGGGCTACACAGTACTACGAGCAGTACTTC. This sequence encodes CATSRATQYYEQYF. Filled out from reference TRBV15 and TRBJ2-7, the complete variable domain reads DAMVIQNPRYQVTQFGKPVTLSCSQTLNHNVMYWYQQKSSQAPKLLFHYYDKDFNNEADTPDNFQSRRPNTSFCFLDIRSPGLGDTAMYLCATSRATQYYEQYFGPGTRLTVT.

This chain connects TRBV2 to TRBJ1-1; D remains ambiguous. V lost 0 bases to trimming and J lost 5 bases, with 16 bases between them. CDR1 and CDR2 from the germline V gene are SNHLY and FYNNEI. The CDR3 runs to 16 residues. Here the CDR3 reads CASSEALVGRGTEAFF. The CDR3 DNA reads TGTGCCAGCAGTGAAGCGCTTGTAGGGCGAGGGACTGAAGCTTTCTTT.

The CDR3 spells CASGRQGEYNEQFF. In DNA form, the CDR3 reads TGTGCCAGCGGGAGACAGGGGGAATACAATGAGCAGTTCTTC. V is TRBV12-1 and J is TRBJ2-1; the table's D gene call, TRBD1, was not cross checked with the DNA. TRBV12-1 is a pseudogene. CDR3 length equals 14 residues.

V is TRBV14 and J is TRBJ2-7; D ambiguous. V gave up 0 bases and J gave up 4 bases, with 13 bases separating them. The CDR3 has 15 amino acids. CDR1 and CDR2 (germline): SGHDN, FVKESK. The CDR3 sequence: CASSQDTPSRYEQYF. CDR3 nucleotides: TGTGCCAGCAGCCAAGATACTCCGTCTCGGTACGAGCAGTACTTC.

The chain couples TRBV19 to TRBJ2-2, with D maybe TRBD2 (5 bases). V shed 4 bases and J shed 7 bases, with 16 bases lying between them. Per the germline V gene, CDR1 is LNHDA and CDR2 is SQIVND (reference sequence). The CDR3 spans 15 residues. The CDR3 loop reads CASSSTGMSIGELFF. The DNA for the CDR3 is TGTGCCAGTAGTAGCACCGGGATGTCAATCGGGGAGCTGTTTTTT.

The chain combines TRBV11-2 with TRBJ2-1; the match to TRBD2 covers 12 bases. V was clipped by 3 bases and J by 6 bases; unmatched bases: 3. This CDR3 has 15 amino acids. CDR1 SGHAT and CDR2 FQNNGV come from the germline V gene. The CDR3 is CASSFGTSGLNEQFF. CDR3 nucleotide sequence: TGTGCCAGCAGCTTCGGGACTAGCGGGCTCAATGAGCAGTTCTTC.

V and J are TRBV7-3 and TRBJ2-1; D call uncertain. CDR3 length equals 13 residues. The germline V gene encodes CDR1 SGHTA and CDR2 FQGTGA. The V gene lost 6 bases and the J gene lost 6 bases, with 12 bases spanning the gap. CDR3 in DNA: TGTGCCAGCAGTCCTTGGGCCCTCAATGAGCAGTTCTTC. Translation: CASSPWALNEQFF.

V gene TRBV5-1 combines with J gene TRBJ2-1, with TRBD2 matching 12 bases. The CDR3 covers 16 residues. The germline CDR1 and CDR2 sequences are SGHRS and YFSETQ. V was clipped by 3 bases and J by 5 bases; unmatched bases: 6. In DNA, the CDR3 is TGCGCCAGCAGCTCGCCACTAGCGGGGGGTAACAATGAGCAGTTCTTC. It is translated as CASSSPLAGGNNEQFF.

V and J are TRBV19 and TRBJ2-3, with 8 bases matching TRBD2. This CDR3 contains 18 residues. J lost 0 bases, V lost 7 bases, and 15 bases had no gene match. Per the germline V gene, CDR1 is LNHDA and CDR2 is SQIVND (reference sequence). DNA of the CDR3: TGTGCCAGTACCTCACCGGGACTAGGGAGCACTAGCACAGATACGCAGTATTTT. It specifies CASTSPGLGSTSTDTQYF.

The rearrangement links TRBV4-3 to TRBJ1-6, with D maybe TRBD1 (6 bases). V lost 2 bases and J 4 bases, leaving 12 bases between the germline ends. CDR1 and CDR2 (germline): LGHNA, YSLEER. This CDR3 region has 16 residues. CDR3 residues: CASSQSTGQYNSPLHF. The CDR3 region has the DNA TGCGCCAGCAGCCAATCAACAGGACAGTATAATTCACCCCTCCACTTT.

The J gene is TRBJ2-1, the V gene TRBV29-1; D is perhaps TRBD2 (6 bases). This CDR3 region has 12 residues. V was cut by 1 base and J by 11 bases, with 12 bases left in between. CDR1 SQVTM and CDR2 ANQGSEA come from the germline V gene. Written as DNA, the CDR3 is TGCAGCGTTGAAGGTGGAGGGATACAGCAGTTCTTC. It translates to CSVEGGGIQQFF.

The chain carries TRBV5-5 and TRBJ2-7, with 9 nucleotides matching TRBD1. V was clipped by 4 bases and J by 6 bases; unmatched bases: 14. This CDR3 has 16 amino acids. CDR1 and CDR2 (germline): SGHKS, YYEKEE (reference sequence). The CDR3 coding sequence is TGTGCCAGCAGCGTCTCCGGGACAGGGCTGGTTCGCGAGCAGTACTTC. Translated: CASSVSGTGLVREQYF.

V is TRBV7-9 and J is TRBJ2-1; 13 nucleotides align to TRBD2. The CDR3 loop spans 19 amino acids. V shed 5 bases and J 0 bases; nucleotides not matched to a gene: 10. Germline V gene sequence: CDR1 SEHNR, CDR2 FQNEAQ (reference sequence). This CDR3 reads CASSPLGLAGVSSYNEQFF. Here the CDR3 DNA reads TGTGCCAGCAGCCCCCTCGGACTAGCGGGGGTAAGCTCCTACAATGAGCAGTTCTTC. The full variable domain, with the rest looked up from reference TRBV7-9 and TRBJ2-1, is DTGVSQNPRHKITKRGQNVTFRCDPISEHNRLYWYRQTLGQGPEFLTYFQNEAQLEKSRLLSDRFSAERPKGSFSTLEIQRTEQGDSAMYLCASSPLGLAGVSSYNEQFFGPGTRLTVL.

This clone was recorded once. The chain joins TRBV5-4 to TRBJ2-7, with D hard to call. The CDR3 covers 13 residues. Germline CDR1 is SGHNT and CDR2 is YYREEE (reference sequence). The V gene lost 0 bases and the J gene lost 3 bases, with 7 bases spanning the gap. The CDR3 loop reads CASSLGSVYEQYF. In nucleotides, the CDR3 is TGTGCCAGCAGCTTGGGGTCAGTCTACGAGCAGTACTTC.

This chain links TRBV30 with TRBJ2-7; TRBD2 matches at 7 bases. V lost 2 bases and J lost 4; bases outside the gene matches: 2. The length of the CDR3 is 12 residues. Germline V lookup: CDR1 GTSNPN, CDR2 SVGIG (reference sequence). For the CDR3, the DNA is TGTGCCTGGAGTACGGGGGGTTACGAGCAGTACTTC. Its translation is CAWSTGGYEQYF.

This clone was found once. J is TRBJ1-4 and V is TRBV7-6, with 7 bases fitting TRBD1. Per the germline V gene, CDR1 is SGHVS and CDR2 is FNYEAQ. The CDR3 is made up of 17 amino acids. Germline trimming cut 0 bases from V and 5 bases from J; bases unmatched to any gene: 9. The CDR3 loop reads CASSLAVAGGWNEKLFF. CDR3 nucleotides: TGTGCCAGCAGCTTAGCGGTGGCAGGGGGATGGAATGAAAAACTGTTTTTT.

This chain uses TRBV2 with TRBJ2-4; TRBD2 agrees at 10 bases. This CDR3 comprises 18 residues. Germline assignment: CDR1 SNHLY and CDR2 FYNNEI. V shed 5 bases and J 0 bases; nucleotides not matched to a gene: 10. The CDR3 spells CASSLRTSGPIAKNIQYF. The DNA of the CDR3 is TGTGCCAGCAGTCTACGGACTAGCGGACCCATAGCCAAAAACATTCAGTACTTC.

The chain links TRBV25-1 to TRBJ2-1; TRBD1 is a possible D gene (7 bases). V lost 3 bases and J lost 9, with 18 bases in between. Per germline, CDR1 MGHDK and CDR2 SYGVNS. The CDR3 is 15 amino acids. The CDR3 spells CASSDLGRGEGEQFF. The CDR3, as DNA: TGTGCCAGCAGTGATCTCGGCAGGGGGGAAGGTGAGCAGTTCTTC. The full variable domain, completed using reference TRBV25-1 and TRBJ2-1, is EADIYQTPRYLVIGTGKKITLECSQTMGHDKMYWYQQDPGMELHLIHYSYGVNSTEKGDLSSESTVSRIRTEHFPLTLESARPSHTSQYLCASSDLGRGEGEQFFGPGTRLTVL.

This chain links TRBV7-3 with TRBJ2-1; D remains ambiguous. Trimming took 0 bases from V and 3 from J, leaving 6 bases between them. CDR3 length: 14 amino acids. Germline-derived CDR1 and CDR2 are SGHTA and FQGTGA. CDR3 region: CASSLTFGYNEQFF. CDR3 coding DNA: TGTGCCAGCAGCTTAACGTTCGGCTACAATGAGCAGTTCTTC. The full variable domain, its missing parts supplied by reference TRBV7-3 and TRBJ2-1, is GAGVSQTPSNKVTEKGKYVELRCDPISGHTALYWYRQSLGQGPEFLIYFQGTGAADDSGLPNDRFFAVRPEGSVSTLKIQRTERGDSAVYLCASSLTFGYNEQFFGPGTRLTVL.

The chain combines TRBV2 with TRBJ1-5; no reliable D call. The germline gives CDR1 SNHLY, CDR2 FYNNEI. V dropped 4 bases and J dropped 6 bases, with 13 bases sitting between them. This CDR3 has 14 residues. The CDR3 region has the DNA TGTGCCAGCAGTGGAGAGGGCTGGAGTCAGCCCCAGCATTTT. This translates into CASSGEGWSQPQHF.

The CDR3 region is CASSFRDRVGGYTF. The CDR3, as DNA: TGTGCCAGCAGTTTCCGTGACAGGGTGGGGGGCTACACCTTC. The chain couples TRBV28 to TRBJ1-2; 7 positions agree with TRBD1. In germline, CDR1 is MDHEN, CDR2 SYDVKM. J was trimmed by 8 bases and V by 3 bases; bases with no gene match: 9. This CDR3 comprises 14 residues.

The chain recombines TRBV19 with TRBJ2-1; 11 bases align to TRBD1. The CDR3 spans 16 residues. V lost 10 bases to trimming and J lost 1 base; unmatched junction nucleotides: 9. CDR1 and CDR2 from the germline V gene are LNHDA and SQIVND (reference sequence). CDR3 in amino acids: CATRGQGAPSYNEQFF. The CDR3 bases are TGTGCCACCAGAGGACAGGGGGCCCCGTCCTACAATGAGCAGTTCTTC.